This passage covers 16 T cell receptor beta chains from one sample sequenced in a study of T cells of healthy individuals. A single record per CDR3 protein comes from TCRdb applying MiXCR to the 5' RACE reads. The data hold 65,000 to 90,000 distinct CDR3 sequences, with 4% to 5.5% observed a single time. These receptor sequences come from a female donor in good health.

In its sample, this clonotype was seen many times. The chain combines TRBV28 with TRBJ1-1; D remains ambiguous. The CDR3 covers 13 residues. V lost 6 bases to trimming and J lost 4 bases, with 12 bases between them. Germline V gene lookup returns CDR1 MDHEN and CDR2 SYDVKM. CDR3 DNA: TGTGCCAGCAGCCCCACTTTGAGCACTGAAGCTTTCTTT. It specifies CASSPTLSTEAFF.

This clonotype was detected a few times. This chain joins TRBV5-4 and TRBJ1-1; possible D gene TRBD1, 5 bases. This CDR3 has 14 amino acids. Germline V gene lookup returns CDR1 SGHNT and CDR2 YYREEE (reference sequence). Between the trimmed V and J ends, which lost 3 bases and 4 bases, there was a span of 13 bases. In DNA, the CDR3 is TGTGCCAGCAGCTCCTGGGGGTTGCTCACTGAAGCTTTCTTT. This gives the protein CASSSWGLLTEAFF.

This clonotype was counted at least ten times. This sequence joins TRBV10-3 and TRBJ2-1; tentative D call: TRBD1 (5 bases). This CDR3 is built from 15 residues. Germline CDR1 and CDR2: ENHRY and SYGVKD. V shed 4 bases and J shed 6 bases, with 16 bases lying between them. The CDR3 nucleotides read TGTGCCATCAGTGGGGCACGCGACAGCCTCAATGAGCAGTTCTTC. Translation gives CAISGARDSLNEQFF.

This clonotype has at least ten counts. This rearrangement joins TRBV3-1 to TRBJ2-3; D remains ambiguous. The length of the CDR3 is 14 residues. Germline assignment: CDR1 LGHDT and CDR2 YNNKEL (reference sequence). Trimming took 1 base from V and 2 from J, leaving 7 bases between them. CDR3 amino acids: CASSQGFSTDTQYF. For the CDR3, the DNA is TGTGCCAGCAGCCAAGGGTTCTCCACAGATACGCAGTATTTT.

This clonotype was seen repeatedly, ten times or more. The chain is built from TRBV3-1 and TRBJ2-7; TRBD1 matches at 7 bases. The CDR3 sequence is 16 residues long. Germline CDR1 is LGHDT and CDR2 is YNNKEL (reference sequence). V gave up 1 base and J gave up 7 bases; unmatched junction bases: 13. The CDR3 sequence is CASSQVSTRGLGEQYF. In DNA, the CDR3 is TGTGCCAGCAGCCAAGTCTCTACTAGGGGGCTGGGGGAGCAGTACTTC.

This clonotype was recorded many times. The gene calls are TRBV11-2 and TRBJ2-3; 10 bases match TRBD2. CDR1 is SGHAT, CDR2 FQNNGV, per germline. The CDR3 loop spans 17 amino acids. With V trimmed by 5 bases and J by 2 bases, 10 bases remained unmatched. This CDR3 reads CASSARPSGRPTDTQYF. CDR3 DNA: TGTGCCAGCAGCGCCCGCCCTAGCGGGAGACCCACAGATACGCAGTATTTT.

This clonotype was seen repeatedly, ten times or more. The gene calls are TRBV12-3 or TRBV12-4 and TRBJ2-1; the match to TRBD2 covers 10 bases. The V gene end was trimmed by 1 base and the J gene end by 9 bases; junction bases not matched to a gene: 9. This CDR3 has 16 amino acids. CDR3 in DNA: TGTGCCAGCAGTTTAGTAAGCGGGAGGGCACCCAGTGAGCAGTTCTTC. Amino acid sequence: CASSLVSGRAPSEQFF.

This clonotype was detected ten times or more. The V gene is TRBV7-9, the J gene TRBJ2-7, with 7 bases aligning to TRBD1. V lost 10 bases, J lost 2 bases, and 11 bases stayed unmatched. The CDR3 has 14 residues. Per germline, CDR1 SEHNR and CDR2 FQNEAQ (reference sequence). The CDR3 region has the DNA TGTGCCACTCATTCCGGGACAGAGACCTACGAGCAGTACTTC. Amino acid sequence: CATHSGTETYEQYF.

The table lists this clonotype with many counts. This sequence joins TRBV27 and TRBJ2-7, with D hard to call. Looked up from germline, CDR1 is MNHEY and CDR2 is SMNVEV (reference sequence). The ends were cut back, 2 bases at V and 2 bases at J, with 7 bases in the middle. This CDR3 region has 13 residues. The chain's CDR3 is CASSLGSTYEQYF. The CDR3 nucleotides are TGTGCCAGCAGTTTAGGATCTACCTACGAGCAGTACTTC.

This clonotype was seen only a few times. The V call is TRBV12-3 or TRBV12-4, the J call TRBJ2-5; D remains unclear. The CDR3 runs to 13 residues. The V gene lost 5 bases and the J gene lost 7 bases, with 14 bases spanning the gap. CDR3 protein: CASSHGEPGTQYF. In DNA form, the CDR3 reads TGTGCCAGCAGTCACGGCGAACCCGGGACCCAGTACTTC.

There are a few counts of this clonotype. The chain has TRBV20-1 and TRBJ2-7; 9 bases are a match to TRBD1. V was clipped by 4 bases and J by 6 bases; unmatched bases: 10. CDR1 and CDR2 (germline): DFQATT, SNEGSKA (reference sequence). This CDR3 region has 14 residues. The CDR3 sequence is CSAMYRGRLGEQYF. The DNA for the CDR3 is TGCAGTGCTATGTACAGGGGGCGCCTCGGCGAGCAGTACTTC.

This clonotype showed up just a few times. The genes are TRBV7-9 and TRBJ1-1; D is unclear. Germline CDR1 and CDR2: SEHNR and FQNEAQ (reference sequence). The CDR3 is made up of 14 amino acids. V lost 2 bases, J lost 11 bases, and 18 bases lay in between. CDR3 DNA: TGTGCCAGCAGCTTACAACGGGCCCCGGAGCAGGCTTTCTTT. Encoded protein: CASSLQRAPEQAFF. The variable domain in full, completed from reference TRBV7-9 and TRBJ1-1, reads DTGVSQNPRHKITKRGQNVTFRCDPISEHNRLYWYRQTLGQGPEFLTYFQNEAQLEKSRLLSDRFSAERPKGSFSTLEIQRTEQGDSAMYLCASSLQRAPEQAFFGQGTRLTVV.

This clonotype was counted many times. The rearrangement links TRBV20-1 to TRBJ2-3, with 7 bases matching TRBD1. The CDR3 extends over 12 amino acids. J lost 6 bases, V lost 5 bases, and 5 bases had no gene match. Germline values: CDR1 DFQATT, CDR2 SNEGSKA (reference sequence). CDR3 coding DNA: TGCAGTGCTGAACAGGGGACGGATACGCAGTATTTT. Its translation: CSAEQGTDTQYF.

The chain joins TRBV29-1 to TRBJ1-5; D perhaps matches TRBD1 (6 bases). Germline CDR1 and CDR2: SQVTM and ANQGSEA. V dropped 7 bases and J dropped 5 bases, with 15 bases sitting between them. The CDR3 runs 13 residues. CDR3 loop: CSAQQGQDQPQHF. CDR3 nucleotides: TGCAGCGCCCAACAGGGCCAGGATCAGCCCCAGCATTTT. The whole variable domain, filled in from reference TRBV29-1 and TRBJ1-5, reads SAVISQKPSRDICQRGTSLTIQCQVDSQVTMMFWYRQQPGQSLTLIATANQGSEATYESGFVIDKFPISRPNLTFSTLTVSNMSPEDSSIYLCSAQQGQDQPQHFGDGTRLSIL.

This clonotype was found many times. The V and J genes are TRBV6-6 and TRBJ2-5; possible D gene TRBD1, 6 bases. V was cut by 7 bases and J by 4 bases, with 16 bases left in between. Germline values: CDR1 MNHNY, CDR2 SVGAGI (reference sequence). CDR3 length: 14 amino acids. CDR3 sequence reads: CASTRRGHGETQYF. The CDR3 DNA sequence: TGTGCCAGCACCCGCCGGGGACACGGAGAGACCCAGTACTTC.

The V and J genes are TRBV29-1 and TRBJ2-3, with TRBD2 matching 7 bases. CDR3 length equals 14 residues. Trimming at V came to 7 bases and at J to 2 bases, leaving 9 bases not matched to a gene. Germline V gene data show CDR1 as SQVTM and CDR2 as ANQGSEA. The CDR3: CSGSLAVNTDTQYF. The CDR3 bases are TGCAGCGGCTCTCTAGCGGTGAACACAGATACGCAGTATTTT.